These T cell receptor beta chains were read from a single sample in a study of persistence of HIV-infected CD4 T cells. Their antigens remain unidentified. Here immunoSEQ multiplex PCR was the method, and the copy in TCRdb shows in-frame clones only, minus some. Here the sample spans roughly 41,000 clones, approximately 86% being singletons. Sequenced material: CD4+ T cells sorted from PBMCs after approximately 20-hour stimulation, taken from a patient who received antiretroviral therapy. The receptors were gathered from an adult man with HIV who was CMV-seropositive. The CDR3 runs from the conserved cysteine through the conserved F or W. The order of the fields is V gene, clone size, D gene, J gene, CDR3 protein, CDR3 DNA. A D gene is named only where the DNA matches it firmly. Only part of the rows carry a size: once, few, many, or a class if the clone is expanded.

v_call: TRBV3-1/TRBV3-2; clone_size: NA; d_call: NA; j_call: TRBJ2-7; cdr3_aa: CASSPIPSEQYF; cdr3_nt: TGTGCCAGCAGCCCCATTCCGTCCGAGCAGTACTTC
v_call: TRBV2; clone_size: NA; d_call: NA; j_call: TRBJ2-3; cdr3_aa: CASRDRQRSTDTQYF; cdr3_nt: TGTGCCAGCAGGGATAGACAGCGGAGCACAGATACGCAGTATTTT
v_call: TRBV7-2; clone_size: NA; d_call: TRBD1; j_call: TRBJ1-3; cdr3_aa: CASSSGNRGPGNTIYF; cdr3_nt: TGTGCCAGCAGCTCTGGGAACAGGGGGCCCGGAAACACCATATATTTT
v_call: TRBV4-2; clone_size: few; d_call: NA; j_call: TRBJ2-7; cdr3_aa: CASSQDQGFEQYF; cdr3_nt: TGTGCCAGCAGCCAAGATCAGGGGTTCGAGCAGTACTTC
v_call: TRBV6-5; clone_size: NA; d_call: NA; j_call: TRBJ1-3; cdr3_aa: CASGLGPGNTIYF; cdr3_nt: TGTGCCAGCGGATTGGGGCCTGGAAACACCATATATTTT
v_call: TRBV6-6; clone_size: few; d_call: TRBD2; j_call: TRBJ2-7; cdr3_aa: CASSGGGEQYF; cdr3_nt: TGTGCCAGCAGCGGGGGGGGCGAGCAGTACTTC
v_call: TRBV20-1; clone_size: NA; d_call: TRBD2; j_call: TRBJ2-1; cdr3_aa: CSASSGRAGDEQFF; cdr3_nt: TGCAGTGCTAGTAGCGGGAGGGCCGGAGATGAGCAGTTCTTC
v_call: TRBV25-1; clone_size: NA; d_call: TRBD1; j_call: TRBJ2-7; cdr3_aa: CASVSPGTGSYEQYF; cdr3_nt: TGTGCCAGCGTAAGCCCCGGGACAGGTTCCTACGAGCAGTACTTC
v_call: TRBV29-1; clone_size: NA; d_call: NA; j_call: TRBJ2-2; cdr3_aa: CSVIRPGGDTGELFF; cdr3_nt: TGCAGCGTTATCCGTCCGGGCGGGGACACCGGGGAGCTGTTTTTT
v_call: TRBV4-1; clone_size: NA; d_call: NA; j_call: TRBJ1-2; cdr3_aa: CASSQVGRGTYGYTF; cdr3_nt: TGCGCCAGCAGCCAAGTCGGCAGGGGAACCTATGGCTACACCTTC
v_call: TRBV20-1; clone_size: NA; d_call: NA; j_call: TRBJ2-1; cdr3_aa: CSAPRTEQFF; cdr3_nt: TGCAGTGCTCCCAGAACTGAGCAGTTCTTC
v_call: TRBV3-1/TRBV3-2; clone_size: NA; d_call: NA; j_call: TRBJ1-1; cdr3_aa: CASSQELGNTEAFF; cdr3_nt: TGTGCCAGCAGCCAAGAACTCGGAAACACTGAAGCTTTCTTT
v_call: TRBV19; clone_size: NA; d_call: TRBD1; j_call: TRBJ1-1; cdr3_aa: CASSPGQRLNTEAFF; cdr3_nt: TGTGCCAGTAGTCCGGGACAGAGATTGAACACTGAAGCTTTCTTT
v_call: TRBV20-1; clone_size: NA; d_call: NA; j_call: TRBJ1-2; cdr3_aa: CSASAGASYGYTF; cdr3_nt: TGCAGTGCTAGTGCGGGGGCGAGTTATGGCTACACCTTC
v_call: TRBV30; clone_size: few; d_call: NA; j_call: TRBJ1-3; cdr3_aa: CAWSRLGSSGNTIYF; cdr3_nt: TGTGCCTGGAGCCGACTCGGGAGCTCTGGAAACACCATATATTTT
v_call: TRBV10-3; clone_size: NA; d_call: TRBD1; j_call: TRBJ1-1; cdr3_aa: CAVQQGVGARNTEAFF; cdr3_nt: TGTGCCGTCCAGCAGGGGGTTGGCGCCAGGAACACTGAAGCTTTCTTT
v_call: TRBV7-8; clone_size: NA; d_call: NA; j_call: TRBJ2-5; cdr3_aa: CASSLGQAGGANF; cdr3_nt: TGTGCCAGCAGCTTAGGACAGGCCGGTGGGGCGAACTTC
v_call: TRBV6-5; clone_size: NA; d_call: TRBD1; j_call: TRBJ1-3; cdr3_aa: CASSGGTGGNTIYF; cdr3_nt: TGTGCCAGCAGCGGTGGGACAGGGGGAAACACCATATATTTT
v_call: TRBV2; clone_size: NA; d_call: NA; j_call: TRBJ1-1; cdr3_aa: CASRAGRNTEAFF; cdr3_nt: TGTGCCAGCAGGGCGGGGAGGAACACTGAAGCTTTCTTT
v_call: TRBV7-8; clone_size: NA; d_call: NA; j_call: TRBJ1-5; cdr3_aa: CASSLIRAPNQPQHF; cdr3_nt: TGTGCCAGCAGCTTAATCCGGGCGCCCAATCAGCCCCAGCATTTT
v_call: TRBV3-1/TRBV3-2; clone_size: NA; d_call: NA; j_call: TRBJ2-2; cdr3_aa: CASSQSGANTGELFF; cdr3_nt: TGTGCCAGCAGCCAAAGCGGTGCGAACACCGGGGAGCTGTTTTTT
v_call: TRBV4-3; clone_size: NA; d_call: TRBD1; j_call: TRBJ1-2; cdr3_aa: CASSLGGADRGYGYTF; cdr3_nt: TGCGCCAGCAGCCTAGGAGGAGCGGACAGGGGCTATGGCTACACCTTC
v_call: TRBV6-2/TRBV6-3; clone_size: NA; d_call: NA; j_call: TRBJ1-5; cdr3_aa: CASSYRGGGSQPQHF; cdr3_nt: TGTGCCAGCAGTTATAGGGGGGGAGGTAGTCAGCCCCAGCATTTT
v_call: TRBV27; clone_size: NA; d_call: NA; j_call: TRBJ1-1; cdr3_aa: CASSLFPAPLIKQATNTEAFF; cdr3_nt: TGTGCCAGCAGTTTATTTCCCGCCCCCTTGATAAAACAGGCGACGAACACTGAAGCTTTCTTT
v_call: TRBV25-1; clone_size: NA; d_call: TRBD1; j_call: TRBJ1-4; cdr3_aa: CASSVMTGVNEKLFF; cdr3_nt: TGTGCCAGCAGTGTAATGACAGGGGTTAATGAAAAACTGTTTTTT
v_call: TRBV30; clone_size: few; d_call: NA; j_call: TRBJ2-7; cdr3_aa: CAWSKYEGREQYF; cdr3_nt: TGTGCCTGGAGTAAGTATGAGGGACGCGAGCAGTACTTC
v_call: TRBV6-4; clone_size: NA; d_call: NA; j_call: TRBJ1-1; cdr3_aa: CATSREENTEAFF; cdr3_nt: TGTGCCACCTCCAGGGAAGAGAACACTGAAGCTTTCTTT
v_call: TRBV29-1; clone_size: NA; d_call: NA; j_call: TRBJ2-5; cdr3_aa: CSVVVGGATGETQYF; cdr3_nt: TGCAGCGTGGTGGTTGGGGGCGCGACGGGGGAGACCCAGTACTTC
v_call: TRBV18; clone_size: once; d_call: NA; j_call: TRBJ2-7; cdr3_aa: CASSPPQNPLGEQYF; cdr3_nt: TGTGCCAGCTCACCTCCGCAGAACCCCCTAGGCGAGCAGTACTTC
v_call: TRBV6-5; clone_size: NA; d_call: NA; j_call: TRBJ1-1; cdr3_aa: CASMGQNTEAFF; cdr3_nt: TGTGCCAGCATGGGGCAGAACACTGAAGCTTTCTTT
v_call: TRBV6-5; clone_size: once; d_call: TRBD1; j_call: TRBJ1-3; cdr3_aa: CASSSTGVSGNTIYF; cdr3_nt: TGTGCCAGCAGTTCGACAGGGGTCTCTGGAAACACCATATATTTT
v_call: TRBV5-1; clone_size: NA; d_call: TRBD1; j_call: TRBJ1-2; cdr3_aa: CASSGARTGVHYGYTF; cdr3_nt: TGCGCCAGCAGCGGTGCAAGGACAGGGGTTCACTATGGCTACACCTTC
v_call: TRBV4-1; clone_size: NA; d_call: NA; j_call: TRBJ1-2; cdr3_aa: CASSQEVRTEGPYGYTF; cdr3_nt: TGCGCCAGCAGCCAAGAAGTTAGGACAGAGGGGCCGTATGGCTACACCTTC
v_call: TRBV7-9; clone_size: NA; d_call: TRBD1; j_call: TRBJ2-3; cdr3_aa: CASSIQGAAGDTQYF; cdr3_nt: TGTGCCAGCAGCATACAGGGGGCAGCTGGCGATACGCAGTATTTT
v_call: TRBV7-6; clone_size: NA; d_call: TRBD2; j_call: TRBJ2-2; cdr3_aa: CASSGFTGGDTGELFF; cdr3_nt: TGTGCCAGCAGCGGATTTACGGGGGGAGACACCGGGGAGCTGTTTTTT
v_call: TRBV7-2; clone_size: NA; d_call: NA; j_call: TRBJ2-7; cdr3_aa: CASSLGAGRTLGQYF; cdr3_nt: TGTGCCAGCAGCTTAGGGGCAGGGAGGACCCTCGGGCAGTACTTC
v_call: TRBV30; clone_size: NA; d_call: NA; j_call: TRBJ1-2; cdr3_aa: CAWIGSRDYGYTF; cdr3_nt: TGTGCCTGGATCGGCAGTCGGGACTATGGCTACACCTTC
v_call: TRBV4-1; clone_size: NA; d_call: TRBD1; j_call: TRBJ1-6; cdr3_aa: CASSQEPPGGTANSPLHF; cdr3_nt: TGCGCCAGCAGCCAAGAACCCCCAGGCGGGACAGCTAATTCACCCCTCCACTTT
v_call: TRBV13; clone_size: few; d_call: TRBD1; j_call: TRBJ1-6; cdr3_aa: CASSPRTGQGNSPLHF; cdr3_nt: TGTGCCAGCAGCCCAAGGACAGGGCAAGGGAATTCACCCCTCCACTTT
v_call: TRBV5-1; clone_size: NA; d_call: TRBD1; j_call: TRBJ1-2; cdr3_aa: CASSLGVDRGYGYTF; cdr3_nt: TGCGCCAGCAGCTTGGGTGTGGACAGGGGTTATGGCTACACCTTC
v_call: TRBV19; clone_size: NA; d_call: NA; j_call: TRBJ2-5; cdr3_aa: CASSSRRGQETQYF; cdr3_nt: TGTGCCAGTAGTAGTAGGAGGGGCCAAGAGACCCAGTACTTC
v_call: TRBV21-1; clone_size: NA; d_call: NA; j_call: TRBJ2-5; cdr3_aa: CASGATKIQETQYF; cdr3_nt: TGTGCCAGCGGGGCTACAAAAATTCAAGAGACCCAGTACTTC